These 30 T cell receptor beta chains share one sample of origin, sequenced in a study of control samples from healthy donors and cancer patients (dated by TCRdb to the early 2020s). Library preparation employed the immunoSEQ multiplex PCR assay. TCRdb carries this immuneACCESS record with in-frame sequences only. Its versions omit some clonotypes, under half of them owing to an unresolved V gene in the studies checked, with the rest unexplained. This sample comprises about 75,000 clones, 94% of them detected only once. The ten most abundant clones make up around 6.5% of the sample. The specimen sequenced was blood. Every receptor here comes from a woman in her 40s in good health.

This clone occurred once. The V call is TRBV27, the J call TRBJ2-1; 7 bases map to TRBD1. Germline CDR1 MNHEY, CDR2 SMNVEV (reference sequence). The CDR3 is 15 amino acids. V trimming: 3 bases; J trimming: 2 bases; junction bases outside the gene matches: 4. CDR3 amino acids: CASSFLQGAYNEQFF. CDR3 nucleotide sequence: TGTGCCAGCAGTTTTCTTCAGGGGGCCTACAATGAGCAGTTCTTC.

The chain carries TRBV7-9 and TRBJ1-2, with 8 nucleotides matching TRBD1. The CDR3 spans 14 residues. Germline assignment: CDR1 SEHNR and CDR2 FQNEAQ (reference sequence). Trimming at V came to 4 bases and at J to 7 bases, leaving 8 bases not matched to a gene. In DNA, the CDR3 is TGTGCCAGCAGCTCCTATCCCGGGACAGGTGGCTACACCTTC. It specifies CASSSYPGTGGYTF.

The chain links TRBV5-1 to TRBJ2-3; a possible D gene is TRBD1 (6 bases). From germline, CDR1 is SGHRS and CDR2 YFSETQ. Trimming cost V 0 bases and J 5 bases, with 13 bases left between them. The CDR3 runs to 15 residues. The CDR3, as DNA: TGCGCCAGCAGCTTGGTCCAGGGGTTCAAAGATACGCAGTATTTT. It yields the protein CASSLVQGFKDTQYF.

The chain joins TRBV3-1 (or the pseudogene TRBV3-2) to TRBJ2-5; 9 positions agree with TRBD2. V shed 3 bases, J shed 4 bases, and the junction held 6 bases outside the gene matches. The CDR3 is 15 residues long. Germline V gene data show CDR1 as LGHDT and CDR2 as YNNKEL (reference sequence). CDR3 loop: CASSHEGLALETQYF. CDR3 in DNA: TGTGCCAGCAGCCATGAGGGACTAGCCCTAGAGACCCAGTACTTC.

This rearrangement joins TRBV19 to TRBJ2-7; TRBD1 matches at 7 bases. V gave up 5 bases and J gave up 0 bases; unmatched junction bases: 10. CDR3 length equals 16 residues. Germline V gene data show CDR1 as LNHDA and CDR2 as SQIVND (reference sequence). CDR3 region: CASSWTGSQSSYEQYF. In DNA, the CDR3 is TGTGCCAGTAGTTGGACAGGTTCCCAGAGCTCCTACGAGCAGTACTTC.

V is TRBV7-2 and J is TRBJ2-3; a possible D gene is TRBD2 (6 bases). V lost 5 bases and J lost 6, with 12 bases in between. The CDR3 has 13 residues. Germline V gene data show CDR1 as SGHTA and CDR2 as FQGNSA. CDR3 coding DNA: TGTGCCAGCAGCCCCGGGGGTGCGGATACGCAGTATTTT. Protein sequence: CASSPGGADTQYF.

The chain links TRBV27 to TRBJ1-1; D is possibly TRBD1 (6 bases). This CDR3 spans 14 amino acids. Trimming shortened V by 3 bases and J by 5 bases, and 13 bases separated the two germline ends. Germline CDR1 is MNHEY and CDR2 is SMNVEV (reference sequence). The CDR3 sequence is CASSLDRSGTEAFF. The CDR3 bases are TGTGCCAGCAGTTTGGACAGATCTGGGACTGAAGCTTTCTTT.

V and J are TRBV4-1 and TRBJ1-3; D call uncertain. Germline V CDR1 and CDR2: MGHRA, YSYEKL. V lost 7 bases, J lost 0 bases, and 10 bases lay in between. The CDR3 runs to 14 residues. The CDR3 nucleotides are TGCGCCAGCACCCCCCCGCACTCTGGAAACACCATATATTTT. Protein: CASTPPHSGNTIYF.

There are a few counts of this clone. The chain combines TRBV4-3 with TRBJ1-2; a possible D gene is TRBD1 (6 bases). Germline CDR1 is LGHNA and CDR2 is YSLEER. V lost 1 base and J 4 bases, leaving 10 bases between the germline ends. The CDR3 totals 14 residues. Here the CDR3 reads CASSQGGAIYGYTF. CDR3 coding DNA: TGCGCCAGCAGCCAAGGGGGGGCCATCTATGGCTACACCTTC.

Here the CDR3 reads CASSRGTSYEQYF. The CDR3 nucleotides read TGTGCCAGCTCACGCGGGACCTCCTACGAGCAGTACTTC. The chain is built from TRBV18 and TRBJ2-7; possible D gene TRBD2, 6 bases. The CDR3 spans 13 residues. Trimming removed 4 bases from V and 0 bases from J, with 7 bases in between. Germline V gene sequence: CDR1 KGHSH, CDR2 LQKENI.

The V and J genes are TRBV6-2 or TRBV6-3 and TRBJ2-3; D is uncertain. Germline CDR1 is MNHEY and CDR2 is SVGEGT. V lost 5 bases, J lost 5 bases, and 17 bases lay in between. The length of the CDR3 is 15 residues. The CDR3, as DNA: TGTGCCAGCAGTGCCCACTCGGACGGTAAAGATACGCAGTATTTT. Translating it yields CASSAHSDGKDTQYF.

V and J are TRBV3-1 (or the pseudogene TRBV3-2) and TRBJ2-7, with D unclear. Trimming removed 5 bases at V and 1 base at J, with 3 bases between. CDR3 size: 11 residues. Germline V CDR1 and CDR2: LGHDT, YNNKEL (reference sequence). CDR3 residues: CASSSSYEQYF. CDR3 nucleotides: TGTGCCAGCAGCAGTTCCTACGAGCAGTACTTC.

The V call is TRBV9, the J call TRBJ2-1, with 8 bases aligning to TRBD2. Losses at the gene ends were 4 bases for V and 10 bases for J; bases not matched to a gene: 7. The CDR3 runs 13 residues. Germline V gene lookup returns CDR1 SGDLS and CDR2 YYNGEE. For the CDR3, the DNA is TGTGCCAGCAGCACTAGCGGATCCATGGAGCAGTTCTTC. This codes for CASSTSGSMEQFF.

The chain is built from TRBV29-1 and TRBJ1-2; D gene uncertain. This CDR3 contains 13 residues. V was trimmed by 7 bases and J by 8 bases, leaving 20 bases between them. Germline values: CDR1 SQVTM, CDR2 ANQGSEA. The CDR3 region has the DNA TGCAGCGCTCAGATACTAGGGTATGGCGGCTACACCTTC. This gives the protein CSAQILGYGGYTF.

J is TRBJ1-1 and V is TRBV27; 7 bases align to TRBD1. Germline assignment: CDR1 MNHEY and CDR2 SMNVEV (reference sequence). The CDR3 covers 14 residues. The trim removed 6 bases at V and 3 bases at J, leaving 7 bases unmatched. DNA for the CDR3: TGTGCCAGCAGAGGCCAGGGGGGTTACACTGAAGCTTTCTTT. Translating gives CASRGQGGYTEAFF.

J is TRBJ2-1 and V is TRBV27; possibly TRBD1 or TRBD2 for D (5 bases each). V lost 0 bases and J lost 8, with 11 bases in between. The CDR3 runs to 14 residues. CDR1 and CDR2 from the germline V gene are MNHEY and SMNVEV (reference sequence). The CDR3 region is CASSLSGTDYEQFF. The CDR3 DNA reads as TGTGCCAGCAGTTTATCAGGGACGGATTATGAGCAGTTCTTC.

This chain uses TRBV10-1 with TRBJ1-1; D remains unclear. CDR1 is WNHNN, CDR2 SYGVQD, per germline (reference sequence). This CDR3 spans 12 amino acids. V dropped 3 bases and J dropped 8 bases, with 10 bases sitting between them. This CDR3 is CASSDPEGEAFF. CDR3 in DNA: TGCGCCAGCAGTGACCCGGAGGGCGAAGCTTTCTTT.

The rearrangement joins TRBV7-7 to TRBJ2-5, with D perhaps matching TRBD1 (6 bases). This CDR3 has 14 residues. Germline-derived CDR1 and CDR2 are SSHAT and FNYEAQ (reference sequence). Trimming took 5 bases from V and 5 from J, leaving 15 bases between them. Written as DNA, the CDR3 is TGTGCCAGCAGCCGTTTACAGGGCGGGGAGACCCAGTACTTC. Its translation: CASSRLQGGETQYF. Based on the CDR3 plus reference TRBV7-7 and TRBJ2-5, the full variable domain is GAGVSQSPRYKVTKRGQDVTLRCDPISSHATLYWYQQALGQGPEFLTYFNYEAQPDKSGLPSDRFSAERPEGSISTLTIQRTEQRDSAMYRCASSRLQGGETQYFGPGTRLLVL.

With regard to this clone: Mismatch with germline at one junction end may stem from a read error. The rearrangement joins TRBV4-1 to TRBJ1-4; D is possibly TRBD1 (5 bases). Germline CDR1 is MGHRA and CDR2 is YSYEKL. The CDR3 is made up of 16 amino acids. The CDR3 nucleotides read TGCGCCAGCAGCCAAGGGGCCGGGGGAGCTAACGAAAAACTGTTTTTT. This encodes CASSQGAGGANEKLFF.

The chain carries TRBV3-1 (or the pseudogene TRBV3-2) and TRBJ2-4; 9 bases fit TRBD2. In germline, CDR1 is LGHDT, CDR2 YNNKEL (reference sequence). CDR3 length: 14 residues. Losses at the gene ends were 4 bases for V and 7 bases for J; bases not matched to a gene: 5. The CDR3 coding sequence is TGTGCCAGCAGCCCTAGCGGGGAACGGAACATTCAGTACTTC. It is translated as CASSPSGERNIQYF.

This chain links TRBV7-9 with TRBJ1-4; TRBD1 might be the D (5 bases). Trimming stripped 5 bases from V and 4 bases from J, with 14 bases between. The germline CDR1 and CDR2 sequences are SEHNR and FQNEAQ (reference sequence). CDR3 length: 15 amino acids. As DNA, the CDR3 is TGTGCCAGCAGCCCCGGCCGGGGCCGTAATGAAAAACTGTTTTTT. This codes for CASSPGRGRNEKLFF.

In DNA form, the CDR3 reads TGTGCCAGCAGCTACGGACAGCATAATTCACCCCTCCACTTT. It yields the protein CASSYGQHNSPLHF. This rearrangement joins TRBV11-3 to TRBJ1-6, with TRBD1 as a possible D gene (6 bases). Germline loops: CDR1 SGHNT, CDR2 YENEEA. This CDR3 is built from 14 residues. Trimming removed 4 bases from V and 5 bases from J, with 9 bases in between.

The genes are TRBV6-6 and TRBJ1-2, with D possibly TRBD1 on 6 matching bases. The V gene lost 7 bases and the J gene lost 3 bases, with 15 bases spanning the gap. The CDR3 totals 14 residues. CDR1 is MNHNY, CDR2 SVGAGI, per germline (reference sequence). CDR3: CASTPEGDYYGYTF. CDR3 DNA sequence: TGTGCCAGCACACCAGAGGGGGACTACTATGGCTACACCTTC.

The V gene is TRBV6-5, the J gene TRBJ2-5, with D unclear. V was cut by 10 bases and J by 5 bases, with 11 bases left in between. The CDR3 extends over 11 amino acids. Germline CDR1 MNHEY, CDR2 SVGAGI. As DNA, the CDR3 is TGTGCCAACCTCCGGAAGGAGACCCAGTACTTC. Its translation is CANLRKETQYF.

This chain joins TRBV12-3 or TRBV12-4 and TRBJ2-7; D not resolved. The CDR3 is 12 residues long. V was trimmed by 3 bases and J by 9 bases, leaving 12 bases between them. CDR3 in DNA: TGTGCCAGCAGTTTTGGCACAAGAGGGCAGTACTTC. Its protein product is CASSFGTRGQYF.

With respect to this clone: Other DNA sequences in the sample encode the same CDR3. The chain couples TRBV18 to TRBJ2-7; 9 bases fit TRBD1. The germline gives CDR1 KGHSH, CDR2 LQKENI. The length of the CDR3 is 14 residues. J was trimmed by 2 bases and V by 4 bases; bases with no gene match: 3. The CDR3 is CASSLGTGTYEQYF. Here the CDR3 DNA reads TGTGCCAGCTCACTCGGGACAGGGACCTACGAGCAGTACTTC.

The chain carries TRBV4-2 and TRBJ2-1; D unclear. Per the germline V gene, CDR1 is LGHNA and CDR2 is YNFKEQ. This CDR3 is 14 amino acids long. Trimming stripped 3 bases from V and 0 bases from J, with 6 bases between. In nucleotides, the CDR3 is TGTGCCAGCAGCCATGAGAGCTCCTACAATGAGCAGTTCTTC. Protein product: CASSHESSYNEQFF.

The CDR3 DNA is TGTGCCAGCAATCGTCAGCGGGAGGCAGATACGCAGTATTTT. Amino acids: CASNRQREADTQYF. The chain recombines TRBV2 with TRBJ2-3; 9 bases fit TRBD2. Germline lookup yields CDR1 SNHLY and CDR2 FYNNEI. The CDR3 contains 14 residues. V lost 7 bases to trimming and J lost 4 bases; unmatched junction nucleotides: 6.

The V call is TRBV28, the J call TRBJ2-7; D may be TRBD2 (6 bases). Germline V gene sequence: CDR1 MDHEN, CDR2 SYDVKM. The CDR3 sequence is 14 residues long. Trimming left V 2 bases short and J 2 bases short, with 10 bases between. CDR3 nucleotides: TGTGCCAGCAGTTTAGGCAGGGAGGCCTACGAGCAGTACTTC. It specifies CASSLGREAYEQYF.

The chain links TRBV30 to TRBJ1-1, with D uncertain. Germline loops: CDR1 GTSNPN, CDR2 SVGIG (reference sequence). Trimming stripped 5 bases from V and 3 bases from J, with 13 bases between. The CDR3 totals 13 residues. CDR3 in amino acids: CAWGSQPHTEAFF. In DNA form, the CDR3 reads TGTGCCTGGGGGTCCCAACCTCACACTGAAGCTTTCTTT.